Below are 23 T cell receptor beta chains sequenced from a single sample in a study of blood T cell repertoires in COVID-19 (dated by TCRdb to the early 2020s). The library came from the immunoSEQ multiplex PCR assay. TCRdb stores this immuneACCESS table with in-frame sequences only. Part of the clones is absent; in the studies checked, under half of the shortfall reflects unresolved V genes, and no reason is known for the rest. This sample holds 80,000 to 100,000 clones; about 86% were observed only once. The ten largest clones represent roughly 20% of the sample. Sequenced input: peripheral blood. The receptors derive from a woman aged 80 or older in a cohort sampled during active or convalescent COVID-19.

This chain connects TRBV10-1 to TRBJ1-4; the match to TRBD1 covers 9 bases. This CDR3 region has 14 residues. With 5 bases clipped from V and 8 bases from J, the junction kept 6 bases outside the gene matches. Germline V gives CDR1 WNHNN, CDR2 SYGVQD (reference sequence). Here the CDR3 reads CASSWDRAGEKLFF. Here the CDR3 DNA reads TGCGCCAGCAGTTGGGACAGGGCCGGCGAAAAACTGTTTTTT.

J is TRBJ1-5 and V is TRBV6-1, with D possibly TRBD1 on 5 matching bases. Germline CDR1 reads MNHNS; CDR2 reads SASEGT. The CDR3 sequence is 15 residues long. V shed 2 bases and J shed 9 bases, with 17 bases lying between them. Here the CDR3 reads CASSERFGLQGPQHF. CDR3 DNA: TGTGCCAGCAGTGAAAGATTCGGCCTTCAGGGGCCCCAGCATTTT.

The chain has TRBV11-3 and TRBJ2-2, with 9 bases matching TRBD1. Germline trimming cut 6 bases from V and 1 base from J; bases unmatched to any gene: 9. The germline V gene encodes CDR1 SGHNT and CDR2 YENEEA. The length of the CDR3 is 17 residues. The CDR3 sequence: CASSSGTGLRNTGELFF. DNA of the CDR3: TGTGCCAGCAGTTCCGGGACAGGGTTACGGAACACCGGGGAGCTGTTTTTT.

CDR3 residues: CAISESKGISTDTQYF. Here the CDR3 DNA reads TGTGCCATCAGTGAATCGAAGGGGATCAGCACAGATACGCAGTATTTT. The V gene is TRBV10-3, the J gene TRBJ2-3; a possible D gene is TRBD1 (5 bases). The germline V gene has CDR1 ENHRY and CDR2 SYGVKD. The V end was cut by 3 bases, the J end by 0 bases, with 13 bases between. This CDR3 region has 16 residues.

This chain joins TRBV4-1 and TRBJ2-4; no reliable D call. This CDR3 has 16 residues. V was pared by 3 bases and J by 0 bases, with 12 bases between. Germline V gene sequence: CDR1 MGHRA, CDR2 YSYEKL. CDR3 nucleotide sequence: TGCGCCAGCAGCCAGCCGCCTTATAGAGCCAAAAACATTCAGTACTTC. Protein sequence: CASSQPPYRAKNIQYF.

This CDR3 is CASSPRRATEAFF. The CDR3 region has the DNA TGTGCCAGCAGCCCCCGGAGGGCCACTGAAGCTTTCTTT. The chain is built from TRBV5-4 and TRBJ1-1; D unclear. Germline loops: CDR1 SGHNT, CDR2 YYREEE (reference sequence). The CDR3 has 13 amino acids. Trimming took off 4 bases at V and 4 bases at J, with 11 bases between the two ends.

This rearrangement joins TRBV3-1 (or the pseudogene TRBV3-2) to TRBJ2-4, with D maybe TRBD2 (6 bases). This CDR3 is built from 17 residues. The V end lost 2 bases, the J end lost 2 bases, and 16 bases lay between the germline ends. From germline, CDR1 is LGHDT and CDR2 YNNKEL (reference sequence). This CDR3 reads CASSQMTSRVTKNIQYF. The CDR3 coding sequence is TGTGCCAGCAGCCAAATGACTAGTCGCGTCACCAAAAACATTCAGTACTTC.

The chain couples TRBV18 to TRBJ2-5, with 8 bases that match TRBD2. V lost 1 base to trimming and J lost 7 bases; unmatched junction nucleotides: 17. The length of the CDR3 is 18 residues. The germline V gene encodes CDR1 KGHSH and CDR2 LQKENI. As DNA, the CDR3 is TGTGCCAGCTCACCACAACGCGGTAGCGGGGTTGGACGGGGGACCCAGTACTTC. This gives the protein CASSPQRGSGVGRGTQYF.

For the CDR3, the DNA is TGTGCCAGCTCACCCCTTACAGGGGCGAGGAACACTGAAGCTTTCTTT. It codes for CASSPLTGARNTEAFF. The chain carries TRBV18 and TRBJ1-1; 7 bases are a match to TRBD1. The CDR3 extends over 16 amino acids. The V gene end was trimmed by 3 bases and the J gene end by 1 base; junction bases not matched to a gene: 8. Germline V CDR1 and CDR2: KGHSH, LQKENI.

The chain carries TRBV7-8 and TRBJ1-2; TRBD1 matches 9 bases. The CDR3 loop spans 16 amino acids. Germline CDR1 is SGHVS and CDR2 is FQNEAQ. V gave up 1 base and J gave up 4 bases; unmatched junction bases: 7. The CDR3 DNA follows: TGTGCCAGCAGCTTAGATCTGGGACAGGGATTCTATGGCTACACCTTC. Amino acids: CASSLDLGQGFYGYTF.

The rearrangement links TRBV30 to TRBJ1-5; 9 nucleotides agree with TRBD1. Germline-derived CDR1 and CDR2 are GTSNPN and SVGIG (reference sequence). This CDR3 comprises 14 residues. V shed 5 bases, J shed 0 bases, and the junction held 2 bases outside the gene matches. CDR3 protein: CAWGTGTSNQPQHF. The CDR3 region has the DNA TGTGCCTGGGGGACAGGGACTAGCAATCAGCCCCAGCATTTT.

CDR3 sequence: CASSFSVNTEAFF. CDR3 nucleotides: TGCGCCAGCAGCTTTTCGGTAAACACTGAAGCTTTCTTT. This chain links TRBV5-1 with TRBJ1-1; D not certain. Germline CDR1 is SGHRS and CDR2 is YFSETQ. The CDR3 has 13 amino acids. The V gene lost 2 bases and the J gene lost 2 bases, with 7 bases spanning the gap. The complete variable domain, with remaining parts taken from reference TRBV5-1 and TRBJ1-1, reads KAGVTQTPRYLIKTRGQQVTLSCSPISGHRSVSWYQQTPGQGLQFLFEYFSETQRNKGNFPGRFSGRQFSNSRSEMNVSTLELGDSALYLCASSFSVNTEAFFGQGTRLTVV.

V gene TRBV18 combines with J gene TRBJ2-1; 8 bases map to TRBD2. Germline trimming cut 1 base from V and 10 bases from J; bases unmatched to any gene: 6. The CDR3 has 14 residues. Germline assignment: CDR1 KGHSH and CDR2 LQKENI. CDR3 DNA sequence: TGTGCCAGCTCACCACGGGAGCGGGAGAGAGAGCAGTTCTTC. Protein: CASSPREREREQFF.

The chain links TRBV2 to TRBJ1-1, with D hard to call. The CDR3 has 13 residues. Germline CDR1 reads SNHLY; CDR2 reads FYNNEI. Deletions cut 8 bases from V and 0 bases from J, with 10 bases between. CDR3 protein: CASVKAMNTEAFF. The CDR3 nucleotides are TGTGCCAGCGTCAAAGCCATGAACACTGAAGCTTTCTTT.

V and J are TRBV10-1 and TRBJ1-5; 8 bases map to TRBD1. There are 19 residues in the CDR3. CDR1 and CDR2 from the germline V gene are WNHNN and SYGVQD (reference sequence). The V and J ends lost 6 bases and 9 bases, in that order; junction bases with no gene match: 25. The CDR3 reads CASSGPSRQGAWVLTPQHF. The CDR3 DNA follows: TGCGCCAGCAGCGGACCGTCCCGGCAGGGGGCGTGGGTTTTAACGCCCCAGCATTTT.

DNA for the CDR3: TGTGCCAGTAGTACCCCGGGACTAGCGGGAAGTAAGGTAGGTAGCACAGATACGCAGTATTTT. Its protein product is CASSTPGLAGSKVGSTDTQYF. The chain combines TRBV19 with TRBJ2-3; 13 nucleotides match TRBD2. CDR3 size: 21 residues. The J segment lost 0 bases and the V segment lost 4 bases, leaving 16 bases of the junction unmatched. Germline loops: CDR1 LNHDA, CDR2 SQIVND (reference sequence).

The gene calls are TRBV3-1 (or the pseudogene TRBV3-2) and TRBJ1-1, with a tentative D call TRBD1 (5 bases). The V gene's germline CDR1 is LGHDT and CDR2 YNNKEL (reference sequence). Trimming stripped 1 base from V and 4 bases from J, with 13 bases between. The CDR3 totals 15 residues. The CDR3 DNA reads as TGTGCCAGCAGCCAAGTAACGGGACTTGGCACTGAAGCTTTCTTT. It encodes CASSQVTGLGTEAFF.

The chain has TRBV5-4 and TRBJ1-1; D is uncertain. V lost 5 bases to trimming and J lost 2 bases, with 10 bases between them. The V gene's germline CDR1 is SGHNT and CDR2 YYREEE (reference sequence). The CDR3 has 13 residues. The CDR3 protein is CASSKDSNTEAFF. In DNA, the CDR3 is TGTGCCAGCAGTAAGGACTCTAACACTGAAGCTTTCTTT.

The chain couples TRBV27 to TRBJ1-4; D is possibly TRBD1 (5 bases). The germline CDR1 and CDR2 sequences are MNHEY and SMNVEV (reference sequence). The V end was cut by 5 bases, the J end by 7 bases, with 11 bases between. This CDR3 comprises 13 residues. CDR3 in amino acids: CASSPRGGEKLFF. The CDR3 DNA reads as TGTGCCAGCAGTCCTAGGGGTGGTGAAAAACTGTTTTTT.

This chain links TRBV9 with TRBJ2-2; 7 nucleotides match TRBD1. J was trimmed by 4 bases and V by 4 bases; bases with no gene match: 10. The CDR3 has 16 amino acids. Germline values: CDR1 SGDLS, CDR2 YYNGEE. CDR3 bases: TGTGCCAGCAGCACCCGACAGGGTGTCAGCACCGGGGAGCTGTTTTTT. Amino acids: CASSTRQGVSTGELFF.

The genes are TRBV6-6 and TRBJ2-5; the D gene is possibly TRBD1 (5 bases). V lost 4 bases to trimming and J lost 2 bases, with 17 bases between them. The CDR3 is 16 residues long. Germline CDR1 and CDR2: MNHNY and SVGAGI (reference sequence). CDR3 nucleotides: TGTGCCAGCAGTTCCGCTACCCGACAGATTCAAGAGACCCAGTACTTC. This codes for CASSSATRQIQETQYF.

This chain joins TRBV10-3 and TRBJ2-5, with TRBD1 matching over 9 bases. This CDR3 is 11 amino acids long. The germline CDR1 and CDR2 sequences are ENHRY and SYGVKD. J was trimmed by 4 bases and V by 11 bases; bases with no gene match: 2. CDR3 residues: CAAGQGETQYF. CDR3 DNA sequence: TGTGCCGCGGGACAGGGAGAGACCCAGTACTTC.

V and J are TRBV28 and TRBJ1-6; tentatively, D is TRBD1 (5 bases). The germline gives CDR1 MDHEN, CDR2 SYDVKM. The germline V and J ends were trimmed by 6 bases and 7 bases, with 10 bases remaining between them. CDR3 length: 13 residues. The chain's CDR3 is CASSTGGNSPLHF. The DNA of the CDR3 is TGTGCCAGCAGCACTGGGGGGAATTCACCCCTCCACTTT.